This TCR beta chain emerged from a study of cytomegalovirus exposure and HLA in healthy donors. Every donor was a healthy person donating bone marrow. There were likely unrecorded immune exposures, though donors were nominally healthy when sampled. Findings and limits, study-wide: CMV serostatus was the only immune exposure information that was available. Researchers reported in a later analysis that a missense DCLRE1C variant was tied to TCR beta V- and J-gene trimming.

The CDR3 is made up of 16 amino acids. Germline CDR1 SNHLY, CDR2 FYNNEI. V lost 6 bases, J lost 4 bases, and 8 bases stayed unmatched. This clone was picked up one time. Its antigen is undetermined. PCR involved 60 Vbeta and 13 Jbeta primers. Libraries were prepared by immunoSEQ multiplex PCR; TCRdb keeps only in-frame clonotypes and omits some of them. The sample contains some 160,000 clones, roughly 83% of which appear only once. The chain uses TRBV2 and TRBJ2-2; TRBD2 agrees at 10 bases. The sequenced sample consisted of PBMCs. This TCR was sampled from a woman younger than 35 in good health and CMV-seronegative. DNA for the CDR3: TGTGCCAGCAGCCCCATAGCGGGGGGCGTCACCGGGGAGCTGTTTTTT. Translating gives CASSPIAGGVTGELFF. Based on the CDR3 plus reference TRBV2 and TRBJ2-2, the full variable domain is EPEVTQTPSHQVTQMGQEVILRCVPISNHLYFYWYRQILGQKVEFLVSFYNNEISEKSEIFDDQFSVERPDGSNFTLKIRSTKLEDSAMYFCASSPIAGGVTGELFFGEGSRLTVL.